Included here is one T cell receptor beta chain sequence, with context. The data originate from a study of blood T cell repertoires in COVID-19. Study-wide background: Nucleic acid was either cDNA or gDNA, and it came from T cells, B-cell-depleted T cells, or PBMCs.

Generated by immunoSEQ multiplex PCR, the TCRdb table keeps only in-frame clones and is missing some. The table lists about 110,000 clones, less than 75% of them singletons, with roughly 7.5% in the top ten. V shed 5 bases and J 6 bases; nucleotides not matched to a gene: 12. CDR1 is ENHRY and CDR2 is SYGVKD in the germline V gene. The CDR3 is 16 residues long. This receptor was identified in a woman aged 60-70 years with acute or convalescent COVID-19. Sequencing input: peripheral blood. The chain is built from TRBV10-3 and TRBJ2-7; 11 bases agree with TRBD2. The CDR3 sequence: CAISTSGGVRSVEQYF. CDR3 sequence (DNA): TGTGCCATCAGTACTAGCGGGGGTGTCCGGTCCGTCGAGCAGTACTTC.